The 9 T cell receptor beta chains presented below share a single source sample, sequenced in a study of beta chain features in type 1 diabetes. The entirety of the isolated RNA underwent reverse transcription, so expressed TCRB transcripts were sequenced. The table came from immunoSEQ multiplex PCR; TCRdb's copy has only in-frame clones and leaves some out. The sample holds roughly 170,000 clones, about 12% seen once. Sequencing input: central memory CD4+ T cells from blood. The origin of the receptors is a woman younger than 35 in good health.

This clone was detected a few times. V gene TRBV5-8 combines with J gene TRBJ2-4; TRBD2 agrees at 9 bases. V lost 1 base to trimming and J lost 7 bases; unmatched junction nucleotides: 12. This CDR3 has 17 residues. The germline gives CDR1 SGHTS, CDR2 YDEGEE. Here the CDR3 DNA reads TGTGCCAGCAGCTTGTATCCTGCGGGAGGGGTCGCGAACATTCAGTACTTC. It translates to CASSLYPAGGVANIQYF.

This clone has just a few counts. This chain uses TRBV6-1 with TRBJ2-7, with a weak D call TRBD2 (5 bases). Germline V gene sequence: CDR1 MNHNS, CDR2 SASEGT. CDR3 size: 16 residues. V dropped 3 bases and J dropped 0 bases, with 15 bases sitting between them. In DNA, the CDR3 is TGTGCCAGCAGTGAGGGGAGATCCTATCGCTCCTACGAGCAGTACTTC. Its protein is CASSEGRSYRSYEQYF.

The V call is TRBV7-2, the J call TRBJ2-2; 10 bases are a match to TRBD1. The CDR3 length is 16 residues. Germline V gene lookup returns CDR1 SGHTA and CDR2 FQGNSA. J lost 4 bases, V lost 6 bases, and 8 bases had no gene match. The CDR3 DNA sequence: TGTGCCAGCAGGGTAGACAGGGGGCGAGGCACCGGGGAGCTGTTTTTT. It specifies CASRVDRGRGTGELFF. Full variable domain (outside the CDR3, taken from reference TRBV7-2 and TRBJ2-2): GAGVSQSPSNKVTEKGKDVELRCDPISGHTALYWYRQSLGQGLEFLIYFQGNSAPDKSGLPSDRFSAERTGGSVSTLTIQRTQQEDSAVYLCASRVDRGRGTGELFFGEGSRLTVL.

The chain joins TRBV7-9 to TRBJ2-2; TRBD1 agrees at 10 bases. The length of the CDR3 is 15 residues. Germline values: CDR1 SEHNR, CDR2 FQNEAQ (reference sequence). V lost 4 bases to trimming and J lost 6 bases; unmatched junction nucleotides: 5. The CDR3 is CASSSGQGKSGELFF. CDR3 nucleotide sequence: TGTGCCAGCAGCTCGGGACAGGGGAAGTCCGGGGAGCTGTTTTTT.

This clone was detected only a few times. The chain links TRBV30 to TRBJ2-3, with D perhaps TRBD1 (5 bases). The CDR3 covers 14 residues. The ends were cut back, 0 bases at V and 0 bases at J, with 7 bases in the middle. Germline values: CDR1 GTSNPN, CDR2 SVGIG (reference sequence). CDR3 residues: CAWSVAGSTDTQYF. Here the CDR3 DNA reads TGTGCCTGGAGTGTGGCAGGGAGCACAGATACGCAGTATTTT.

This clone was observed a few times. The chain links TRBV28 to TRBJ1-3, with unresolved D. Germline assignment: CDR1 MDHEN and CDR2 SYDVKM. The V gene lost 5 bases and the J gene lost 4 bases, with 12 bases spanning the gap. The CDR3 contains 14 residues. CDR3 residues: CASSPIVTGNTIYF. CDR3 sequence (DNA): TGTGCCAGCAGTCCCATTGTTACAGGAAACACCATATATTTT.

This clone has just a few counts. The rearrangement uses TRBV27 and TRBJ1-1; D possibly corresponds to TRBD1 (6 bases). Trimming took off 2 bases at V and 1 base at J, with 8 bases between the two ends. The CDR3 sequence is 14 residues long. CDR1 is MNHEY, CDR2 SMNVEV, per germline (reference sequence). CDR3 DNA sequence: TGTGCCAGCAGTTTACAGACAGGGAACACTGAAGCTTTCTTT. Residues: CASSLQTGNTEAFF.

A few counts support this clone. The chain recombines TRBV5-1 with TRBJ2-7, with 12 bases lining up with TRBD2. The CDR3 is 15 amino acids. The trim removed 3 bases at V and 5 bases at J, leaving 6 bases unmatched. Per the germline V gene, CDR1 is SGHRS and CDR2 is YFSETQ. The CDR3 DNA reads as TGCGCCAGCAGCTCACTAGCGGGAGGAACCCACGAGCAGTACTTC. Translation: CASSSLAGGTHEQYF.

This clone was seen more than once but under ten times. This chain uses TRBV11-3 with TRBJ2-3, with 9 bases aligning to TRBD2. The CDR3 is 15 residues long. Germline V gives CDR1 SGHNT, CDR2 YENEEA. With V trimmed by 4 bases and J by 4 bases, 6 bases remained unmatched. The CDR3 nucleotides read TGTGCCAGCAGCTCTAGCGGGACTCCGCCAGATACGCAGTATTTT. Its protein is CASSSSGTPPDTQYF.